This T cell receptor (beta chain) was captured by sequencing in a study of control samples from healthy donors and cancer patients. TCRdb's copy holds only in-frame clones and misses some; the assay was immunoSEQ multiplex PCR. The table lists 130,000 or so clones, 70% to 90% of them singletons. V dropped 4 bases and J dropped 11; count of bases not matched to a gene: 16. The CDR3 covers 16 residues. The germline CDR1 and CDR2 sequences are MNHNS and SASEGT. The rearrangement links TRBV6-1 to TRBJ1-5; 8 bases are shared with TRBD1. This sequence originates from a man over 45 in good health. Sequenced material: blood. The CDR3 DNA follows: TGTGCCAGCAGTGGGACAGGGTCGATGCAAGTACGGTCCCAGCATTTT. This codes for CASSGTGSMQVRSQHF.